The 23 T cell receptor beta chains below come from one sample, sequenced in a study of T cell repertoires in cytomegalovirus infection. TCRdb independently ran MiXCR on the reads; one entry per CDR3 protein. The sample consists of roughly 600,000 distinct CDR3 sequences, 20% to 25% of them appearing once. The sample comprised CD8+ T cells from PBMCs. These receptors all stem from a human donor in good health (CMV status not recorded). Some clones in this sample may be carry-over from other donors' samples.

In its sample, this clonotype was seen a few times. The chain couples TRBV7-9 to TRBJ2-7, with 7 bases identical to TRBD1. The length of the CDR3 is 14 residues. V lost 4 bases, J lost 3 bases, and 6 bases stayed unmatched. Germline loops: CDR1 SEHNR, CDR2 FQNEAQ (reference sequence). CDR3: CASSYRDRGYEQYF. The CDR3, as DNA: TGTGCCAGCAGCTACCGGGACAGAGGCTACGAGCAGTACTTC.

The table lists this clonotype with many counts. The chain links TRBV4-1 to TRBJ2-5; D is possibly TRBD1 or TRBD2 (5 bases each). The V gene lost 0 bases and the J gene lost 3 bases, with 11 bases spanning the gap. Germline lookup yields CDR1 MGHRA and CDR2 YSYEKL. There are 15 residues in the CDR3. CDR3 region: CASSQESQGEETQYF. CDR3 nucleotides: TGCGCCAGCAGCCAAGAGTCGCAGGGAGAAGAGACCCAGTACTTC.

This sequence joins TRBV19 and TRBJ2-1; TRBD1 agrees at 8 bases. With 6 bases clipped from V and 5 bases from J, the junction kept 0 bases outside the gene matches. CDR1 and CDR2 from the germline V gene are LNHDA and SQIVND (reference sequence). The CDR3 contains 12 residues. CDR3 coding DNA: TGTGCCAGTAGGGACAGGGACAATGAGCAGTTCTTC. It encodes CASRDRDNEQFF.

This clonotype was counted ten times or more. The V and J genes are TRBV7-2 and TRBJ2-3, with 7 bases lining up with TRBD2. The germline CDR1 and CDR2 sequences are SGHTA and FQGNSA. This CDR3 is 15 amino acids long. Trimming at V came to 1 base and at J to 1 base, leaving 2 bases not matched to a gene. CDR3 sequence: CASSLDRGGTDTQYF. The CDR3 coding sequence is TGTGCCAGCAGCTTAGACCGGGGGGGCACAGATACGCAGTATTTT.

There are a few counts of this clonotype. This chain connects TRBV7-9 to TRBJ2-1; D ambiguous. CDR3 length: 11 residues. V was pared by 6 bases and J by 6 bases, with 6 bases between. The germline CDR1 and CDR2 sequences are SEHNR and FQNEAQ (reference sequence). The CDR3 region has the DNA TGTGCCAGCAGAAAAATCAATGAGCAGTTCTTC. It is translated as CASRKINEQFF.

The chain has TRBV7-6 and TRBJ2-1; 10 bases match TRBD1. Trimming took 1 base from V and 7 from J; bases not matched to a gene: 7. Germline CDR1 SGHVS, CDR2 FNYEAQ. The CDR3 is 16 amino acids. CDR3 nucleotides: TGTGCCAGCAGCTTAGTGGGACAGGGGAGACTGAATGAGCAGTTCTTC. Its translation is CASSLVGQGRLNEQFF.

This clonotype was counted a single time. The chain carries TRBV7-9 and TRBJ2-2; the D gene is possibly TRBD2 (7 bases). The V end lost 7 bases, the J end lost 6 bases, and 21 bases lay between the germline ends. The V gene's germline CDR1 is SEHNR and CDR2 FQNEAQ (reference sequence). The CDR3 covers 16 residues. The CDR3 reads CASTSGGGVVAGELFF. The CDR3 DNA follows: TGTGCCAGCACCTCCGGAGGGGGGGTCGTCGCCGGGGAGCTGTTTTTT.

V gene TRBV4-1 combines with J gene TRBJ1-3; no firm D call. Per the germline V gene, CDR1 is MGHRA and CDR2 is YSYEKL. The CDR3 runs to 17 residues. Deletions cut 0 bases from V and 0 bases from J, with 12 bases between. The CDR3 sequence is CASSQDRVQRSGNTIYF. CDR3 DNA: TGCGCCAGCAGCCAAGATAGGGTACAACGCTCTGGAAACACCATATATTTT.

This clonotype showed up just a few times. The V call is TRBV20-1, the J call TRBJ2-1, with a tentative D call TRBD2 (5 bases). The V end lost 3 bases, the J end lost 0 bases, and 6 bases lay between the germline ends. The CDR3 extends over 13 amino acids. In germline, CDR1 is DFQATT, CDR2 SNEGSKA (reference sequence). The CDR3 nucleotides read TGCAGTGCTAGCGGGGTCTCCTACAATGAGCAGTTCTTC. Its protein is CSASGVSYNEQFF.

At least ten counts were recorded for this clonotype. This chain joins TRBV7-2 and TRBJ2-5; D ambiguous. Trimming stripped 3 bases from V and 2 bases from J, with 10 bases between. The CDR3 consists of 14 residues. CDR1 and CDR2 (germline): SGHTA, FQGNSA. The CDR3 region has the DNA TGTGCCAGCAGCTTTCTCCAGTCACAAGAGACCCAGTACTTC. Protein sequence: CASSFLQSQETQYF.

This clonotype has only a few counts. This chain's CDR3 is CASSQDTPLGGGVTDTQYF. In DNA, the CDR3 is TGCGCCAGCAGCCAAGATACCCCTCTAGGCGGGGGGGTGACAGATACGCAGTATTTT. The gene calls are TRBV4-3 and TRBJ2-3; 9 bases fit TRBD2. The CDR3 loop spans 19 amino acids. Germline trimming cut 0 bases from V and 3 bases from J; bases unmatched to any gene: 13. CDR1 is LGHNA, CDR2 YSLEER, per germline.

This clonotype was seen a handful of times. The chain recombines TRBV28 with TRBJ1-1, with unresolved D. Per germline, CDR1 MDHEN and CDR2 SYDVKM. This CDR3 region has 13 residues. V dropped 7 bases and J dropped 1 base, with 10 bases sitting between them. CDR3 protein: CASTIAGNTEAFF. The CDR3 DNA reads TGTGCCAGCACGATCGCAGGGAACACTGAAGCTTTCTTT.

This chain joins TRBV7-2 and TRBJ1-1; D is uncertain. V was cut by 7 bases and J by 0 bases, with 9 bases left in between. Germline V gene lookup returns CDR1 SGHTA and CDR2 FQGNSA. The CDR3 contains 13 residues. The CDR3 sequence is CASTLFMNTEAFF. In DNA form, the CDR3 reads TGTGCCAGCACCCTGTTCATGAACACTGAAGCTTTCTTT.

The genes are TRBV6-2 or TRBV6-3 and TRBJ2-3; tentative D call: TRBD2 (5 bases). The length of the CDR3 is 15 residues. Germline CDR1 is MNHEY and CDR2 is SVGEGT. V was cut by 10 bases and J by 2 bases, with 19 bases left in between. CDR3 in amino acids: CATSSMDLHTDTQYF. The CDR3 nucleotides are TGTGCCACCAGCTCAATGGACTTGCACACAGATACGCAGTATTTT.

This clonotype has just a few counts. V and J are TRBV14 and TRBJ2-1; perhaps TRBD1 as D (5 bases). CDR3 size: 14 residues. V was pared by 3 bases and J by 5 bases, with 11 bases between. From germline, CDR1 is SGHDN and CDR2 FVKESK. This chain's CDR3 is CASSHLTAHNEQFF. The DNA of the CDR3 is TGTGCCAGCAGCCATCTGACAGCCCACAATGAGCAGTTCTTC. Full variable domain (outside the CDR3, taken from reference TRBV14 and TRBJ2-1): EAGVTQFPSHSVIEKGQTVTLRCDPISGHDNLYWYRRVMGKEIKFLLHFVKESKQDESGMPNNRFLAERTGGTYSTLKVQPAELEDSGVYFCASSHLTAHNEQFFGPGTRLTVL.

The chain combines TRBV7-3 with TRBJ2-7; TRBD2 agrees at 7 bases. Germline loops: CDR1 SGHTA, CDR2 FQGTGA. The CDR3 is made up of 16 amino acids. Trimming at V came to 5 bases and at J to 6 bases, leaving 16 bases not matched to a gene. CDR3 residues: CASSRHPGGVRGEQYV. DNA of the CDR3: TGTGCCAGCAGCCGCCACCCTGGGGGGGTCCGTGGCGAGCAGTACGTC.

This clonotype was observed many times. The rearrangement uses TRBV27 and TRBJ2-1, with D possibly TRBD2 on 6 matching bases. CDR3 length: 12 residues. Germline values: CDR1 MNHEY, CDR2 SMNVEV (reference sequence). V was shortened by 3 bases and J by 8 bases, with 8 bases between the two germline ends. The CDR3 bases are TGTGCCAGCAGTTTCGGAGGGCATGAGCAGTTCTTC. Its translation: CASSFGGHEQFF.

V and J are TRBV14 and TRBJ1-2, with 8 bases that match TRBD1. This CDR3 region has 13 residues. In germline, CDR1 is SGHDN, CDR2 FVKESK. V dropped 3 bases and J dropped 8; count of bases not matched to a gene: 5. Here the CDR3 reads CASSQWTGNGYTF. CDR3 bases: TGTGCCAGCAGCCAGTGGACAGGGAACGGCTACACCTTC.

This clonotype turned up a few times. The chain employs TRBV5-5 and TRBJ2-1; D not resolved. Germline V gives CDR1 SGHKS, CDR2 YYEKEE (reference sequence). The CDR3 runs 12 residues. The V and J ends lost 1 base and 7 bases respectively, with 6 bases between them. This chain's CDR3 is CASSLSKNEQFF. The CDR3 nucleotides are TGTGCCAGCAGCTTGTCTAAGAATGAGCAGTTCTTC.

This clonotype was counted many times. The chain uses TRBV7-2 and TRBJ2-3, with D perhaps being TRBD1 or TRBD2 (6 bases each). Germline V lookup: CDR1 SGHTA, CDR2 FQGNSA. This CDR3 region has 16 residues. Trimming cost V 3 bases and J 2 bases, with 15 bases left between them. The CDR3 protein is CASSFSGGLTTDTQYF. The CDR3 DNA reads as TGTGCCAGCAGCTTTAGTGGGGGGCTAACCACAGATACGCAGTATTTT.

The V and J genes are TRBV4-3 and TRBJ2-6; D not resolved. V lost 4 bases to trimming and J lost 1 base, with 5 bases between them. Germline V lookup: CDR1 LGHNA, CDR2 YSLEER. This CDR3 region has 14 residues. The CDR3: CASSPESGANVLTF. As DNA, the CDR3 is TGCGCCAGCAGCCCTGAGTCTGGGGCCAACGTCCTGACTTTC.

This clonotype was seen a few times. The gene calls are TRBV2 and TRBJ1-4, with D uncertain. There are 13 residues in the CDR3. The germline CDR1 and CDR2 sequences are SNHLY and FYNNEI. V was shortened by 5 bases and J by 5 bases, with 9 bases between the two germline ends. This CDR3 is CASSHGENEKLFF. DNA for the CDR3: TGTGCCAGCAGTCATGGGGAGAATGAAAAACTGTTTTTT. The entire variable domain, with the rest obtained from reference TRBV2 and TRBJ1-4, is as follows: EPEVTQTPSHQVTQMGQEVILRCVPISNHLYFYWYRQILGQKVEFLVSFYNNEISEKSEIFDDQFSVERPDGSNFTLKIRSTKLEDSAMYFCASSHGENEKLFFGSGTQLSVL.

Points on this clonotype: It differs at one base from a far larger clone, so likely a read error. The J gene is TRBJ2-5, the V gene TRBV7-2; D ambiguous. Looked up from germline, CDR1 is SGHTA and CDR2 is FQGNSA. The CDR3 loop spans 12 amino acids. The CDR3 is CANSLLGETQYF. CDR3 DNA sequence: TGTGCCAACAGCTTGCTGGGAGAGACCCAGTACTTC.